This passage covers 5 T cell receptor beta chains from one sample sequenced in a study of blood T cell repertoires in COVID-19. Profiled with immunoSEQ multiplex PCR; TCRdb holds only in-frame clones, not every one. The table records a few hundred thousand clones, 86% of them present only once. Sequencing was carried out using PBMCs or T cells enriched from blood (not recorded which). The receptors were gathered from a woman aged 18-29 years who had recovered from COVID-19.

This clone was recorded many times. The CDR3 region has the DNA TGTGCCAGCAGCGGGAGGGGGAGAGGCTACACCTTC. Translating gives CASSGRGRGYTF. This rearrangement joins TRBV5-6 to TRBJ1-2; maybe TRBD1 (6 bases). From germline, CDR1 is SGHDT and CDR2 YYEEEE. V was pared by 4 bases and J by 8 bases, with 12 bases between. CDR3 length equals 12 residues. The full variable domain, completed using reference TRBV5-6 and TRBJ1-2, is DAGVTQSPTHLIKTRGQQVTLRCSPKSGHDTVSWYQQALGQGPQFIFQYYEEEERQRGNFPDRFSGHQFPNYSSELNVNALLLGDSALYLCASSGRGRGYTFGSGTRLTVV.

The chain has TRBV6-4 and TRBJ2-1, with TRBD2 identical over 8 bases. This CDR3 has 21 amino acids. Looked up from germline, CDR1 is MRHNA and CDR2 is SNTAGT. Trimming at V came to 6 bases and at J to 0 bases, leaving 22 bases not matched to a gene. CDR3 in amino acids: CASRDIGGGLSNTHSYNEQFF. The CDR3 nucleotides are TGTGCCAGCAGGGACATCGGCGGGGGGCTCTCCAATACGCACTCCTACAATGAGCAGTTCTTC.

V gene TRBV11-3 combines with J gene TRBJ2-1, with 10 bases fitting TRBD2. Per germline, CDR1 SGHNT and CDR2 YENEEA. The CDR3 is 15 residues long. Trimming cost V 5 bases and J 7 bases; bases outside gene matches: 8. The CDR3 DNA follows: TGTGCCAGCAGCGCCCTAGCGGGAGCGGGGAATGAGCAGTTCTTC. Encoded protein: CASSALAGAGNEQFF.

The chain uses TRBV5-1 and TRBJ1-2; D not resolved. V lost 0 bases to trimming and J lost 8 bases, with 5 bases between them. Germline V gene sequence: CDR1 SGHRS, CDR2 YFSETQ. The CDR3 consists of 11 residues. CDR3 nucleotides: TGCGCCAGCAGCTTGGACAGCGGCTACACCTTC. Translating it yields CASSLDSGYTF.

The chain carries TRBV28 and TRBJ1-1, with D uncertain. The germline V gene encodes CDR1 MDHEN and CDR2 SYDVKM. CDR3 size: 12 residues. Trimming shortened V by 3 bases and J by 1 base, and 3 bases separated the two germline ends. This CDR3 is CASSFQNTEAFF. The CDR3 coding sequence is TGTGCCAGCAGTTTCCAGAACACTGAAGCTTTCTTT.